The 3 T cell receptor beta chains in this list originate from one sample, sequenced in a study of regulatory T cells in long-lasting Graves disease. Time point in this sample: persistent/refractory GD, antithyroid drugs over 5 years with positive TRAb. RNA isolated from PBMCs was used to make the TCR library. CDR3 regions were amplified by Arm-PCR using iRepertoire HTBI primers to build TCR beta libraries. One entry per CDR3 protein, called by TCRdb with MiXCR from the multiplex PCR reads. Of 400,000 to 500,000 distinct CDR3 sequences listed, less than 25% are singletons. The sequenced sample was peripheral blood mononuclear cells (PBMCs), obtained when the disease was refractory, from a patient treated with antithyroid drugs. All receptors derive from a female donor with Graves disease.

This clonotype showed up many times. The chain links TRBV11-2 to TRBJ1-1; D gene ambiguous. This CDR3 has 15 residues. Germline CDR1 reads SGHAT; CDR2 reads FQNNGV. The germline V and J ends were trimmed by 5 bases and 2 bases, with 15 bases remaining between them. Here the CDR3 reads CASSVRTVLNTEAFF. CDR3 DNA sequence: TGTGCCAGCAGCGTTAGAACCGTCCTAAACACTGAAGCTTTCTTT.

Only a few counts were recorded for this clonotype. The chain uses TRBV3-1 and TRBJ2-7, with D perhaps matching TRBD1 (6 bases). Per the germline V gene, CDR1 is LGHDT and CDR2 is YNNKEL (reference sequence). V gave up 1 base and J gave up 2 bases, with 15 bases separating them. The CDR3 is 16 residues long. CDR3 region: CASSQGWPGDAYEQYF. CDR3 coding DNA: TGTGCCAGCAGCCAAGGTTGGCCAGGGGATGCCTACGAGCAGTACTTC.

This chain links TRBV6-4 with TRBJ2-1; D is perhaps TRBD2 (6 bases). Germline values: CDR1 MRHNA, CDR2 SNTAGT. The CDR3 is 16 amino acids. The V end lost 0 bases, the J end lost 7 bases, and 16 bases lay between the germline ends. As DNA, the CDR3 is TGTGCCAGCAGTGACTCGGCAAGCGGGTGGTCGAATGAGCAGTTCTTC. This gives the protein CASSDSASGWSNEQFF.